This T cell receptor beta chain originates from a study of CD8+CD57+ T cells in acquired aplastic anemia. Across the study: DNA from sorted CD4+ and CD8+ cells averaged roughly 3.2 ug. Roughly 9.9 million reads, on average, were obtained for CD4+ cells from healthy donors. Study-level findings and limits: Any difference that existed in CD8+ Simpson's diversity between patients and controls was not significant. Comparison of patients with controls identified around 30 shared CD8+ CDR3 sequences.

Using genomic DNA as the template, TCR beta VDJ and CDR3 profiling was carried out. TCRdb called the reads again in MiXCR, with one record for every CDR3 protein. Seen here are a few hundred thousand distinct CDR3 sequences, 55% to 75% observed once, and the top ten hold less than 4%. The CDR3 is 13 amino acids. Trimming cost V 4 bases and J 6 bases, with 12 bases left between them. Worth noting for this clonotype: The antigen remains undetermined.

This TCR derives from a human donor in good health, serving as a control. The V and J genes are TRBV12-3 or TRBV12-4 and TRBJ1-2; the D is unclear. The sample taken for sequencing was sorted CD4+, CD8+, or CD8+CD57+ T cells (not recorded which) from PBMCs. CDR3: CASSSPFGHGYTF. CDR3 nucleotide sequence: TGTGCCAGCAGTTCACCCTTTGGGCATGGCTACACCTTC.